This TCR beta chain stems from a study of cytomegalovirus exposure and HLA in healthy donors. General study results and limits: There was a cluster of highly shared sequence variants that was likely a sequencing artifact. Earlier analysis found most TCR beta V segments productive about 87% or about 30% of the time. The study put 150 to 200 TCR beta chains on its list as cytomegalovirus-associated. Most TCR sequences were seen very rarely across donors, but some public TCRs occurred in many.

The PCR was carried out with 60 Vbeta primers and 13 Jbeta primers. Measured with immunoSEQ multiplex PCR; TCRdb has only the in-frame clones, and not every one. The data show 95,000 to 110,000 clones, roughly three quarters seen once. The V segment lost 3 bases and the J segment 4 bases; nucleotides outside the gene matches: 14. The CDR3 has 17 amino acids. From germline, CDR1 is SGHTA and CDR2 FQGNSA. About this clone: Its antigen is as yet unknown.

The receptor comes from a woman aged 40 to 55 in good health and CMV-seronegative. Sequencing was carried out using PBMCs. The rearrangement joins TRBV7-2 to TRBJ1-2; TRBD1 matches 7 bases. The chain's CDR3 is CASSFGRGKVLGYGYTF. The CDR3 DNA is TGTGCCAGCAGCTTTGGCAGGGGGAAGGTATTGGGCTATGGCTACACCTTC.